The 31 T cell receptor beta chains reported below all come from one sample, sequenced in a study of blood T cell repertoires in COVID-19. TCRdb keeps only in-frame clones here, not all; method: immunoSEQ multiplex PCR. Counted here are about 210,000 clones, more than 75% occurring once; the ten biggest clones make up less than 6%. Sequencing was done on a sample of peripheral blood. The receptors derive from a woman aged 70-85 years with COVID-19, enrolled during active disease.

The chain combines TRBV7-9 with TRBJ2-1; TRBD2 agrees at 10 bases. Losses at the gene ends were 5 bases for V and 8 bases for J; bases not matched to a gene: 6. CDR3 length: 14 amino acids. Germline CDR1 SEHNR, CDR2 FQNEAQ (reference sequence). The CDR3 spells CASSRSGTSDEQFF. CDR3 sequence (DNA): TGTGCCAGCAGCCGTTCCGGGACTAGCGATGAGCAGTTCTTC.

The rearrangement links TRBV2 to TRBJ1-5; no clear D gene. The CDR3 extends over 15 amino acids. Looked up from germline, CDR1 is SNHLY and CDR2 is FYNNEI. V lost 2 bases and J 3 bases, leaving 11 bases between the germline ends. CDR3 sequence: CASSETTATNQPQHF. The CDR3 DNA sequence: TGTGCCAGCAGTGAAACTACGGCCACCAATCAGCCCCAGCATTTT.

The chain has TRBV7-2 and TRBJ2-2; 12 bases align to TRBD2. CDR1 is SGHTA and CDR2 is FQGNSA in the germline V gene. The CDR3 is 15 amino acids. The J segment lost 3 bases and the V segment lost 4 bases, leaving 0 bases of the junction unmatched. The CDR3 loop is CASSSSGRDTGELFF. DNA of the CDR3: TGTGCCAGCAGCTCTAGCGGGAGGGACACCGGGGAGCTGTTTTTT.

The J gene is TRBJ2-3, the V gene TRBV29-1; D perhaps matches TRBD2 (5 bases). Between the trimmed V and J ends, which lost 4 bases and 4 bases, there was a span of 15 bases. This CDR3 is built from 14 residues. CDR1 and CDR2 from the germline V gene are SQVTM and ANQGSEA. The CDR3 DNA follows: TGCAGCGTTGCCCAAACTAGTGGGGCAGATACGCAGTATTTT. Translated, it gives CSVAQTSGADTQYF.

This clone was observed a handful of times. The chain combines TRBV7-3 with TRBJ2-2; TRBD2 might be the D (6 bases). The CDR3 contains 15 residues. The germline V and J ends were trimmed by 0 bases and 4 bases, with 9 bases remaining between them. Germline assignment: CDR1 SGHTA and CDR2 FQGTGA. The CDR3 DNA is TGTGCCAGCAGCTTAACCGGAGGGACCACCGGGGAGCTGTTTTTT. Protein product: CASSLTGGTTGELFF.

The rearrangement joins TRBV19 to TRBJ1-4; D gene uncertain. The CDR3 is made up of 17 amino acids. V was clipped by 0 bases and J by 8 bases, with 19 bases between them. CDR1 is LNHDA, CDR2 SQIVND, per germline (reference sequence). Here the CDR3 DNA reads TGTGCCAGTAGTATAGATATTTGGGCTCCCGTACGGGAAAAACTGTTTTTT. Residues: CASSIDIWAPVREKLFF.

V gene TRBV4-2 combines with J gene TRBJ2-1; 8 bases fit TRBD2. Per germline, CDR1 LGHNA and CDR2 YNFKEQ. With 5 bases clipped from V and 2 bases from J, the junction kept 5 bases outside the gene matches. The CDR3 is 15 residues long. This CDR3 is CASSLEREPYNEQFF. The DNA of the CDR3 is TGTGCCAGCAGCTTGGAGCGGGAGCCCTACAATGAGCAGTTCTTC.

V is TRBV2 and J is TRBJ2-7, with TRBD1 identical over 8 bases. V shed 10 bases and J 3 bases; nucleotides not matched to a gene: 2. The CDR3 sequence is 11 residues long. Germline V gives CDR1 SNHLY, CDR2 FYNNEI. In DNA form, the CDR3 reads TGTGCCACCGGACAGGGCTACGAGCAGTACTTC. Protein sequence: CATGQGYEQYF.

The chain combines TRBV19 with TRBJ1-4; D gene unclear. This CDR3 is built from 16 residues. The germline CDR1 and CDR2 sequences are LNHDA and SQIVND (reference sequence). Trimming stripped 4 bases from V and 10 bases from J, with 22 bases between. The CDR3 coding sequence is TGTGCCAGTAGTAGATTAAGTCCGACCGGCGCGGTAAAACTGTTTTTT. Its protein is CASSRLSPTGAVKLFF.

This chain connects TRBV19 to TRBJ1-1; D gene uncertain. CDR3 length equals 15 residues. The V and J ends lost 0 bases and 1 base respectively, with 9 bases between them. The germline V gene encodes CDR1 LNHDA and CDR2 SQIVND (reference sequence). CDR3 sequence: CASSIEATPNTEAFF. The CDR3 DNA reads as TGTGCCAGTAGTATAGAAGCCACCCCGAACACTGAAGCTTTCTTT.

The chain joins TRBV11-2 to TRBJ2-7; D is uncertain. The germline CDR1 and CDR2 sequences are SGHAT and FQNNGV. V was cut by 1 base and J by 4 bases, with 5 bases left in between. This CDR3 region has 12 residues. CDR3 amino acids: CASSLGAYEQYF. DNA for the CDR3: TGTGCCAGCAGCTTAGGGGCTTACGAGCAGTACTTC.

V is TRBV9 and J is TRBJ1-2, with D hard to call. CDR1 and CDR2 (germline): SGDLS, YYNGEE. Trimming left V 4 bases short and J 0 bases short, with 13 bases between. The CDR3 covers 15 residues. For the CDR3, the DNA is TGTGCCAGCAGCCCCGATCCGGGATCTAACTATGGCTACACCTTC. Translation: CASSPDPGSNYGYTF.

There are a few counts of this clone. The CDR3 here is CATSRGLAGYNEQFF. The CDR3, as DNA: TGTGCCACCAGCAGAGGACTAGCGGGTTACAATGAGCAGTTCTTC. V is TRBV15 and J is TRBJ2-1; 10 bases are a match to TRBD2. CDR1 is LNHNV, CDR2 YYDKDF, per germline (reference sequence). The V gene end was trimmed by 1 base and the J gene end by 4 bases; junction bases not matched to a gene: 1. CDR3 length equals 15 residues.

This chain joins TRBV28 and TRBJ2-5; possibly TRBD2 for D (6 bases). Trimming shortened V by 5 bases and J by 5 bases, and 21 bases separated the two germline ends. The CDR3 is 16 residues long. The V gene's germline CDR1 is MDHEN and CDR2 SYDVKM. The CDR3 loop is CASSTKLAVRRETQYF. CDR3 nucleotides: TGTGCCAGCAGTACCAAACTAGCAGTCCGGCGGGAGACCCAGTACTTC. Full variable domain (missing parts from reference TRBV28 and TRBJ2-5): DVKVTQSSRYLVKRTGEKVFLECVQDMDHENMFWYRQDPGLGLRLIYFSYDVKMKEKGDIPEGYSVSREKKERFSLILESASTNQTSMYLCASSTKLAVRRETQYFGPGTRLLVL.

The chain recombines TRBV6-5 with TRBJ1-1; possible D gene TRBD1, 5 bases. The V and J ends lost 2 bases and 0 bases respectively, with 13 bases between them. The length of the CDR3 is 16 residues. The germline V gene encodes CDR1 MNHEY and CDR2 SVGAGI. CDR3 sequence (DNA): TGTGCCAGCAGTTACGGGGCACCAGTTCTGAACACTGAAGCTTTCTTT. It is translated as CASSYGAPVLNTEAFF.

This chain joins TRBV4-1 and TRBJ2-5, with 13 bases lining up with TRBD2. J lost 5 bases, V lost 3 bases, and 12 bases had no gene match. This CDR3 comprises 18 residues. Germline CDR1 MGHRA, CDR2 YSYEKL. CDR3 in amino acids: CASSHTGLAGPNRETQYF. Written as DNA, the CDR3 is TGCGCCAGCAGCCACACGGGACTAGCGGGACCTAATAGGGAGACCCAGTACTTC.

The chain links TRBV5-5 to TRBJ2-7, with D possibly being TRBD1 (5 bases). CDR1 is SGHKS, CDR2 YYEKEE, per germline (reference sequence). The CDR3 extends over 15 amino acids. Trimming took 0 bases from V and 2 from J, leaving 12 bases between them. The CDR3 loop reads CASSLEMDTPYEQYF. In DNA form, the CDR3 reads TGTGCCAGCAGCTTGGAAATGGACACCCCCTACGAGCAGTACTTC. The whole variable domain, remainder taken from reference TRBV5-5 and TRBJ2-7, is DAGVTQSPTHLIKTRGQQVTLRCSPISGHKSVSWYQQVLGQGPQFIFQYYEKEERGRGNFPDRFSARQFPNYSSELNVNALLLGDSALYLCASSLEMDTPYEQYFGPGTRLTVT.

About this clone itself: The germline gene is not matched at one end of the junction; a read error may be the cause. The gene calls are TRBV30 and TRBJ1-2; no clear D gene. Germline lookup yields CDR1 GTSNPN and CDR2 SVGIG (reference sequence). This CDR3 contains 10 residues. CDR3 in amino acids: CAWTRREPHF. The CDR3 DNA follows: TGTGCCTGGACCAGAAGGGAGCCTCACTTC.

The CDR3, as DNA: TGTGCCAGCAGCTTTACTATACAGAACACTGAAGCTTTCTTT. Translation: CASSFTIQNTEAFF. The chain is built from TRBV5-4 and TRBJ1-1; D is ambiguous. The CDR3 sequence is 14 residues long. The V and J ends lost 2 bases and 1 base respectively, with 9 bases between them. Per germline, CDR1 SGHNT and CDR2 YYREEE (reference sequence).

This chain uses TRBV5-1 with TRBJ1-5; D remains ambiguous. CDR1 is SGHRS and CDR2 is YFSETQ in the germline V gene. The CDR3 consists of 14 residues. V lost 4 bases and J 3 bases, leaving 11 bases between the germline ends. The CDR3 nucleotides read TGCGCCAGCAGCCCGGACGGGATCAATCAGCCCCAGCATTTT. It encodes CASSPDGINQPQHF.

The chain uses TRBV6-5 and TRBJ2-3; 7 positions agree with TRBD2. The CDR3 is 14 residues long. The germline CDR1 and CDR2 sequences are MNHEY and SVGAGI. After removal of 9 bases from V and 2 bases from J, the junction contained 8 bases not matched to a gene. CDR3 amino acids: CASSTAGDTDTQYF. CDR3 sequence (DNA): TGTGCCAGTAGTACTGCGGGAGACACAGATACGCAGTATTTT.

The CDR3 spells CASSTERQGSNQPQHF. Here the CDR3 DNA reads TGTGCCAGTAGTACCGAAAGACAGGGATCCAATCAGCCCCAGCATTTT. The chain links TRBV19 to TRBJ1-5; TRBD1 matches 7 bases. Germline V gives CDR1 LNHDA, CDR2 SQIVND (reference sequence). The CDR3 spans 16 residues. Losses at the gene ends were 4 bases for V and 3 bases for J; bases not matched to a gene: 9.

For the CDR3, the DNA is TGTGCCAGCAGCGCGACACAGGGTTGGACTGAAGCTTTCTTT. Its translation is CASSATQGWTEAFF. V and J are TRBV7-8 and TRBJ1-1; maybe TRBD1 (6 bases). The CDR3 contains 14 residues. The V end lost 5 bases, the J end lost 5 bases, and 15 bases lay between the germline ends. Germline-derived CDR1 and CDR2 are SGHVS and FQNEAQ.

The gene calls are TRBV2 and TRBJ1-5; perhaps TRBD1 as D (5 bases). V dropped 3 bases and J dropped 9 bases, with 21 bases sitting between them. Germline V gene data show CDR1 as SNHLY and CDR2 as FYNNEI. This CDR3 region has 16 residues. The CDR3 sequence: CASSDVAAGGLRPQHF. The DNA of the CDR3 is TGTGCCAGCAGTGACGTAGCCGCCGGGGGATTACGGCCCCAGCATTTT.

This clone was observed once. The chain is built from TRBV29-1 and TRBJ1-6; TRBD1 matches 8 bases. After removal of 5 bases from V and 10 bases from J, the junction contained 4 bases not matched to a gene. CDR3 size: 12 residues. The germline CDR1 and CDR2 sequences are SQVTM and ANQGSEA. CDR3 sequence (DNA): TGCAGCGTTAAACAGGGGGACTCACCCCTCCACTTT. It translates to CSVKQGDSPLHF.

The rearrangement uses TRBV15 and TRBJ2-1, with TRBD2 as a possible D gene (6 bases). This CDR3 has 17 amino acids. Germline assignment: CDR1 LNHNV and CDR2 YYDKDF (reference sequence). V dropped 5 bases and J dropped 5 bases, with 22 bases sitting between them. The CDR3 spells CATSADGLSVSDNEQFF. CDR3 bases: TGTGCCACCAGCGCGGACGGACTAAGTGTGAGCGACAATGAGCAGTTCTTC.

This clone has just a few counts. This rearrangement joins TRBV6-1 to TRBJ1-2; D ambiguous. V shed 2 bases and J shed 3 bases, with 10 bases lying between them. Germline V gives CDR1 MNHNS, CDR2 SASEGT. The CDR3 has 14 residues. The CDR3 sequence is CASSESFQYYGYTF. In DNA form, the CDR3 reads TGTGCCAGCAGTGAATCCTTCCAGTACTATGGCTACACCTTC.

This chain links TRBV5-6 with TRBJ2-7, with a tentative D call TRBD1 (8 bases). Per germline, CDR1 SGHDT and CDR2 YYEEEE. The CDR3 is 15 amino acids. Deletions cut 4 bases from V and 3 bases from J, with 17 bases between. This CDR3 reads CASSPDTGGGYEQYF. DNA of the CDR3: TGTGCCAGCAGCCCAGACACAGGGGGGGGCTACGAGCAGTACTTC.

V gene TRBV25-1 combines with J gene TRBJ2-1; D unresolved. V lost 1 base and J 0 bases, leaving 13 bases between the germline ends. Germline V lookup: CDR1 MGHDK, CDR2 SYGVNS. CDR3 length: 17 residues. As DNA, the CDR3 is TGTGCCAGCAGTGAATTCCACCGAGTATCCTCCTACAATGAGCAGTTCTTC. It is translated as CASSEFHRVSSYNEQFF.

The chain joins TRBV24-1 to TRBJ2-3; 7 bases line up with TRBD2. Trimming removed 2 bases from V and 1 base from J; junction bases left unmatched: 5. CDR3 length: 16 residues. CDR1 and CDR2 from the germline V gene are KGHDR and SFDVKD. Written as DNA, the CDR3 is TGTGCCACCAGTGATTGGGGGACTACTCGCACAGATACGCAGTATTTT. Its translation: CATSDWGTTRTDTQYF.

J is TRBJ2-2 and V is TRBV11-2; D remains unclear. Per the germline V gene, CDR1 is SGHAT and CDR2 is FQNNGV. Between the trimmed V and J ends, which lost 2 bases and 5 bases, there was a span of 6 bases. This CDR3 is 13 amino acids long. The CDR3 DNA follows: TGTGCCAGCAGCTTACAAGAGACCGGGGAGCTGTTTTTT. Protein product: CASSLQETGELFF.